This entry lists 24 T cell receptor beta chains sequenced from one sample in a study of T cell changes during pregnancy in multiple sclerosis. Repertoires were generated with immunoSEQ multiplex PCR, while TCRdb's copy carries only in-frame clones and drops some. Among tens of thousands of clones listed, about 85% were seen once. Sample: CD4+ T cells from peripheral blood mononuclear cells, taken in the third trimester of pregnancy. These receptors all stem from a female donor with multiple sclerosis, enrolled in a pregnancy study.

This clone was picked up one time. The V gene is TRBV7-2, the J gene TRBJ2-2; TRBD2 agrees at 7 bases. Germline loops: CDR1 SGHTA, CDR2 FQGNSA. With V trimmed by 8 bases and J by 0 bases, 3 bases remained unmatched. The CDR3 length is 14 residues. The DNA of the CDR3 is TGTGCCAGCGCGGGACTACCGAACACCGGGGAGCTGTTTTTT. It yields the protein CASAGLPNTGELFF.

The CDR3 nucleotides read TGTGCCAGCAGGCGAGGGGGCTCGGGATCTGAAGCTTTCTTT. Translation gives CASRRGGSGSEAFF. This chain links TRBV6-5 with TRBJ1-1; 7 nucleotides align to TRBD1. Germline loops: CDR1 MNHEY, CDR2 SVGAGI. With 6 bases clipped from V and 6 bases from J, the junction kept 10 bases outside the gene matches. The CDR3 sequence is 14 residues long.

This chain connects TRBV30 to TRBJ1-1; D unclear. The CDR3 runs to 13 residues. Germline V CDR1 and CDR2: GTSNPN, SVGIG (reference sequence). V was pared by 0 bases and J by 3 bases, with 8 bases between. The CDR3 region has the DNA TGTGCCTGGAGTGTACGAGCCTACACTGAAGCTTTCTTT. Translating gives CAWSVRAYTEAFF.

This chain joins TRBV27 and TRBJ2-3, with 10 bases lining up with TRBD2. The CDR3 totals 19 residues. J lost 6 bases, V lost 3 bases, and 18 bases had no gene match. Germline CDR1 and CDR2: MNHEY and SMNVEV (reference sequence). The CDR3 sequence: CASSFLLAGAGGYGDTQYF. CDR3 coding DNA: TGTGCCAGCAGTTTCTTGCTAGCGGGAGCTGGCGGATATGGGGATACGCAGTATTTT.

This chain links TRBV9 with TRBJ1-6; D ambiguous. Germline V gene data show CDR1 as SGDLS and CDR2 as YYNGEE. Trimming shortened V by 0 bases and J by 9 bases, and 7 bases separated the two germline ends. The CDR3 extends over 13 amino acids. The CDR3 nucleotides read TGTGCCAGCAGCGTAGTCGCGGGTTCACCCCTCCACTTT. Protein: CASSVVAGSPLHF.

V usage is TRBV6-4 and J usage is TRBJ1-1; D perhaps matches TRBD1 (5 bases). From germline, CDR1 is MRHNA and CDR2 SNTAGT. This CDR3 contains 13 residues. The V and J ends lost 8 bases and 11 bases respectively, with 21 bases between them. The CDR3 region is CASRQQSGARAFF. DNA for the CDR3: TGTGCCAGCCGTCAACAATCTGGGGCAAGGGCTTTCTTT.

This chain joins TRBV18 and TRBJ2-7; D possibly corresponds to TRBD2 (7 bases). Germline CDR1 reads KGHSH; CDR2 reads LQKENI. CDR3 length equals 15 residues. Between the trimmed V and J ends, which lost 6 bases and 1 base, there was a span of 16 bases. CDR3 protein: CASSVGGDKSYEQYF. CDR3 in DNA: TGTGCCAGCTCCGTAGGGGGGGACAAATCCTACGAGCAGTACTTC.

This clone was counted a few times. DNA of the CDR3: TGTGCCAGCAGCCACGGGACAGGGTTCTACGAGCAGTACTTC. Its translation: CASSHGTGFYEQYF. The chain has TRBV16 and TRBJ2-7, with 9 bases that match TRBD1. The V and J ends lost 3 bases and 3 bases, in that order; junction bases with no gene match: 3. The CDR3 runs 14 residues. Germline CDR1 is KGHSY and CDR2 is FQNENV.

The chain couples TRBV11-2 to TRBJ2-4; 8 bases are shared with TRBD2. The CDR3 runs to 14 residues. Germline CDR1 and CDR2: SGHAT and FQNNGV. V lost 1 base to trimming and J lost 9 bases; unmatched junction nucleotides: 5. The CDR3 nucleotides are TGTGCCAGCAGCTTAGGGACTAGCTCCAGCATTCAGTACTTC. This translates into CASSLGTSSSIQYF. Looking up the rest from reference TRBV11-2 and TRBJ2-4 gives the full variable domain: EAGVAQSPRYKIIEKRQSVAFWCNPISGHATLYWYQQILGQGPKLLIQFQNNGVVDDSQLPKDRFSAERLKGVDSTLKIQPAKLEDSAVYLCASSLGTSSSIQYFGAGTRLSVL.

V usage is TRBV18 and J usage is TRBJ1-3, with 10 bases that match TRBD1. CDR1 is KGHSH, CDR2 LQKENI, per germline. The CDR3 is made up of 15 amino acids. J gave up 4 bases and V 3 bases, and 3 bases lay outside the gene matches. The CDR3 is CASSPGTGAGNTIYF. For the CDR3, the DNA is TGTGCCAGCTCACCGGGGACAGGGGCCGGAAACACCATATATTTT.

The V and J genes are TRBV7-8 and TRBJ2-3; perhaps TRBD2 as D (6 bases). With 5 bases removed from V and 0 bases from J, the gap between germline ends came to 15 bases. The CDR3 has 16 amino acids. Looked up from germline, CDR1 is SGHVS and CDR2 is FQNEAQ. The CDR3 is CASSPFSGTSTDTQYF. As DNA, the CDR3 is TGTGCCAGCAGCCCCTTTAGCGGTACTAGCACAGATACGCAGTATTTT.

This sequence joins TRBV5-4 and TRBJ2-3; TRBD1 agrees at 8 bases. The V and J ends lost 5 bases and 6 bases, in that order; junction bases with no gene match: 5. In germline, CDR1 is SGHNT, CDR2 YYREEE (reference sequence). The CDR3 is made up of 13 amino acids. CDR3 nucleotide sequence: TGTGCCAGCAGTATGCAGGGGGCCGATACGCAGTATTTT. Translated: CASSMQGADTQYF.

This clone was picked up a small number of times. The rearrangement links TRBV30 to TRBJ1-1, with D possibly matching TRBD1 (6 bases). The V and J ends lost 5 bases and 6 bases respectively, with 22 bases between them. This CDR3 contains 15 residues. CDR1 is GTSNPN and CDR2 is SVGIG in the germline V gene (reference sequence). The CDR3 DNA reads TGTGCCTGGCTCCTCTCACAGGGTTGGATGGCTGAAGCTTTCTTT. Translation gives CAWLLSQGWMAEAFF.

The chain carries TRBV11-2 and TRBJ1-1, with 12 bases identical to TRBD1. This CDR3 contains 15 residues. Trimming at V came to 3 bases and at J to 7 bases, leaving 6 bases not matched to a gene. Germline V gene lookup returns CDR1 SGHAT and CDR2 FQNNGV. The CDR3 DNA sequence: TGTGCCAGCAGCTTTGGGGACAGGGGGCGCTTTGAAGCTTTCTTT. Translated, it gives CASSFGDRGRFEAFF.

The J gene is TRBJ2-1, the V gene TRBV14; TRBD2 matches at 10 bases. The CDR3 runs 17 residues. CDR1 is SGHDN, CDR2 FVKESK, per germline. V lost 3 bases, J lost 5 bases, and 10 bases stayed unmatched. The CDR3 DNA follows: TGTGCCAGCAGCCAGGTAGCGGGAGGAGGCCCCAACAATGAGCAGTTCTTC. Its protein is CASSQVAGGGPNNEQFF.

The chain recombines TRBV7-9 with TRBJ2-3; TRBD2 agrees at 11 bases. Trimming at V came to 3 bases and at J to 2 bases, leaving 1 base not matched to a gene. The germline CDR1 and CDR2 sequences are SEHNR and FQNEAQ (reference sequence). The CDR3 is 15 residues long. CDR3 sequence reads: CASSLTSGVTDTQYF. The CDR3 region has the DNA TGTGCCAGCAGCTTGACTAGCGGGGTCACAGATACGCAGTATTTT.

The chain uses TRBV7-7 and TRBJ2-2; 8 bases fit TRBD1. V dropped 5 bases and J dropped 7; count of bases not matched to a gene: 6. CDR1 SSHAT and CDR2 FNYEAQ come from the germline V gene (reference sequence). The length of the CDR3 is 14 residues. The CDR3 DNA is TGTGCCAGCAGCCCCGGGACAGGAGTCGGGGAGCTGTTTTTT. This sequence encodes CASSPGTGVGELFF.

This clone was seen a handful of times. The chain recombines TRBV19 with TRBJ1-1; the D is unclear. The V and J ends lost 6 bases and 11 bases respectively, with 22 bases between them. The CDR3 length is 14 residues. Germline lookup yields CDR1 LNHDA and CDR2 SQIVND (reference sequence). CDR3: CASSITLGRGGAFF. The CDR3 DNA is TGTGCCAGTAGCATCACTTTGGGCCGGGGAGGGGCTTTCTTT.

The chain recombines TRBV5-1 with TRBJ1-6; D remains unclear. The CDR3 sequence is 14 residues long. V lost 1 base to trimming and J lost 7 bases, with 9 bases between them. Looked up from germline, CDR1 is SGHRS and CDR2 is YFSETQ. The CDR3: CASSLSTNNSPLHF. The CDR3 DNA reads as TGCGCCAGCAGCTTGAGTACAAACAATTCACCCCTCCACTTT.

The chain combines TRBV7-9 with TRBJ2-6; D is unclear. Per the germline V gene, CDR1 is SEHNR and CDR2 is FQNEAQ (reference sequence). V dropped 5 bases and J dropped 0 bases, with 5 bases sitting between them. This CDR3 is 14 amino acids long. The CDR3 coding sequence is TGTGCCAGCAGCGACAACTCTGGGGCCAACGTCCTGACTTTC. This codes for CASSDNSGANVLTF.

Here the CDR3 reads CASSLDWDEQFF. DNA of the CDR3: TGTGCCAGCAGTCTAGACTGGGATGAGCAGTTCTTC. The rearrangement links TRBV4-2 to TRBJ2-1, with unresolved D. The CDR3 spans 12 residues. The V end was cut by 6 bases, the J end by 8 bases, with 11 bases between. The germline V gene encodes CDR1 LGHNA and CDR2 YNFKEQ.

The genes are TRBV29-1 and TRBJ1-5; the D gene is possibly TRBD1 (6 bases). The CDR3 contains 13 residues. In germline, CDR1 is SQVTM, CDR2 ANQGSEA. With 4 bases removed from V and 5 bases from J, the gap between germline ends came to 12 bases. CDR3 coding DNA: TGCAGCGTTGGTTTGGGGGCGGATCAGCCCCAGCATTTT. Encoded protein: CSVGLGADQPQHF. Variable domain in full (rest from reference TRBV29-1 and TRBJ1-5): SAVISQKPSRDICQRGTSLTIQCQVDSQVTMMFWYRQQPGQSLTLIATANQGSEATYESGFVIDKFPISRPNLTFSTLTVSNMSPEDSSIYLCSVGLGADQPQHFGDGTRLSIL.

The CDR3 bases are TGTGCCAGCATACCAGGGGGTGTAGCTGGAAACACCATATATTTT. Protein: CASIPGGVAGNTIYF. The chain has TRBV6-6 and TRBJ1-3, with 7 bases matching TRBD1. V shed 7 bases, J shed 2 bases, and the junction held 8 bases outside the gene matches. The CDR3 has 15 amino acids. Per germline, CDR1 MNHNY and CDR2 SVGAGI (reference sequence).

The chain has TRBV7-2 and TRBJ2-7, with a weak D call TRBD2 (6 bases). Germline assignment: CDR1 SGHTA and CDR2 FQGNSA. Between the trimmed V and J ends, which lost 1 base and 6 bases, there was a span of 19 bases. CDR3 length: 16 residues. CDR3 DNA sequence: TGTGCCAGCAGCTTAGGCACTGGGACTGCCGGGAGCGAGCAGTACTTC. Its translation: CASSLGTGTAGSEQYF.